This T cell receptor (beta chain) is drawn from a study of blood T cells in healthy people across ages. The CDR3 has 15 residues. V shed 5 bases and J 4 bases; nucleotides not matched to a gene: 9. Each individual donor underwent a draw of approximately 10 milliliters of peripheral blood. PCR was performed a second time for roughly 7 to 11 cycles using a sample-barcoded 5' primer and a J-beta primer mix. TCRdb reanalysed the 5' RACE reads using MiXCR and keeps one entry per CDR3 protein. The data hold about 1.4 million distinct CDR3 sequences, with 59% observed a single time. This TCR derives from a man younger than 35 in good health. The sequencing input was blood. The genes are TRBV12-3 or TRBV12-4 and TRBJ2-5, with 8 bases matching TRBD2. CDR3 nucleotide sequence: TGTGCCAGCAGTCCAACTAGCGGTCTCGGAGAGACCCAGTACTTC. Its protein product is CASSPTSGLGETQYF.